The source of this TCR beta chain is a study of blood T cell repertoires in COVID-19. Study-level background: Samples of COVID-19 (acute and convalescent) were obtained from the United States, Italy and Spain.

Original methodology: Estimates of nucleated cell counts were drawn from the amplification of reference gene primers. Clones were read by immunoSEQ multiplex PCR, and TCRdb kept only the in-frame ones, dropping some. That table supplies the V and J calls and clone size; D and trimming were determined from the DNA. The sample has 89,000 or so clones, over 75% seen once. The V and J ends lost 5 bases and 5 bases, in that order; junction bases with no gene match: 7. Per the germline V gene, CDR1 is LNHDA and CDR2 is SQIVND (reference sequence). This CDR3 comprises 14 residues. The sequence came from a human donor in a cohort sampled during active COVID-19. Sequenced: peripheral blood. The chain has TRBV19 and TRBJ2-7; 9 nucleotides align to TRBD1. DNA for the CDR3: TGTGCCAGTAGTCCGCGGACAGGGGACGACGAGCAGTACTTC. Translating it yields CASSPRTGDDEQYF. Looking up the rest from reference TRBV19 and TRBJ2-7 gives the full variable domain: DGGITQSPKYLFRKEGQNVTLSCEQNLNHDAMYWYRQDPGQGLRLIYYSQIVNDFQKGDIAEGYSVSREKKESFPLTVTSAQKNPTAFYLCASSPRTGDDEQYFGPGTRLTVT.